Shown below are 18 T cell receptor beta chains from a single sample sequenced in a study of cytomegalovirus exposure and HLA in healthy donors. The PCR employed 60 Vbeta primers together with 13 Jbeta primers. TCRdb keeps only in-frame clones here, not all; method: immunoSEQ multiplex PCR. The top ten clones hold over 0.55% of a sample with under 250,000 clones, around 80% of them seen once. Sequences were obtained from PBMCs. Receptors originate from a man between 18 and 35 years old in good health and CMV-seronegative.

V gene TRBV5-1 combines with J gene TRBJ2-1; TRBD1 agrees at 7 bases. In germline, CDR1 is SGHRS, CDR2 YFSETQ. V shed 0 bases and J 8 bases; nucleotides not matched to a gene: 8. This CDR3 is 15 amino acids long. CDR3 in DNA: TGCGCCAGCAGCTTGGGTGACAGGGAGATCGATGAGCAGTTCTTC. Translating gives CASSLGDREIDEQFF.

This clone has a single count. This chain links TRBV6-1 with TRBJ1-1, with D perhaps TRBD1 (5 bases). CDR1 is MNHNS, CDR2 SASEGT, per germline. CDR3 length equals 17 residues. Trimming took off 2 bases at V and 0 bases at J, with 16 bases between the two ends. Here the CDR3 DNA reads TGTGCCAGCAGTGAAAGGGGATGGCCTTTCATGAACACTGAAGCTTTCTTT. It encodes CASSERGWPFMNTEAFF.

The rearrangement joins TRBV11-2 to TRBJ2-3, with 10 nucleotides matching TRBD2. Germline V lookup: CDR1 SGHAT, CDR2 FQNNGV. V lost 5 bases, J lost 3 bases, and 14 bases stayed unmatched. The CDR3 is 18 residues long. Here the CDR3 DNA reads TGTGCCAGCAGCCGGGCAAGGCTAGCGGGAGTCTTGACAGATACGCAGTATTTT. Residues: CASSRARLAGVLTDTQYF.

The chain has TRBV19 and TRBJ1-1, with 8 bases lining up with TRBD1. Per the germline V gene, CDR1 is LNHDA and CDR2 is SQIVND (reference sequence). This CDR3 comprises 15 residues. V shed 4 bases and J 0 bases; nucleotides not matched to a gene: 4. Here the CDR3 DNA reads TGTGCCAGTAGTAGGGGACAGGCAATGAACACTGAAGCTTTCTTT. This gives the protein CASSRGQAMNTEAFF. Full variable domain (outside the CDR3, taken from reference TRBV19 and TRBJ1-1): DGGITQSPKYLFRKEGQNVTLSCEQNLNHDAMYWYRQDPGQGLRLIYYSQIVNDFQKGDIAEGYSVSREKKESFPLTVTSAQKNPTAFYLCASSRGQAMNTEAFFGQGTRLTVV.

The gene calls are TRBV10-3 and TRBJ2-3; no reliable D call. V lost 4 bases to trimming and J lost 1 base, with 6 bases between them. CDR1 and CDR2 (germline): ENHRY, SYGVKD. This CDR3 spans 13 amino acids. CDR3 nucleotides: TGTGCCATCAGTGGGCAGGGCACAGATACGCAGTATTTT. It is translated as CAISGQGTDTQYF.

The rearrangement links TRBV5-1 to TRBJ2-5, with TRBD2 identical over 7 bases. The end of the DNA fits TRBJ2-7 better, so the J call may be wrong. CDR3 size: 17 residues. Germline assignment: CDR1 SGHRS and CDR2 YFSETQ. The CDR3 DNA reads TGCGCCAGCAGCCCGGACACGATTAGCGGGTCCTCCTACGAGCAGTACTTC. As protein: CASSPDTISGSSYEQYF.

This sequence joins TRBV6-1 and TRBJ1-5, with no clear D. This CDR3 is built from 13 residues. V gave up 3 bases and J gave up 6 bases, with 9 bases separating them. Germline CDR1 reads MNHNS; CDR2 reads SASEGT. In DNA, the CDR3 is TGTGCCAGCAGTGATCGGGGAAGTCAGCCCCAGCATTTT. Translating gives CASSDRGSQPQHF.

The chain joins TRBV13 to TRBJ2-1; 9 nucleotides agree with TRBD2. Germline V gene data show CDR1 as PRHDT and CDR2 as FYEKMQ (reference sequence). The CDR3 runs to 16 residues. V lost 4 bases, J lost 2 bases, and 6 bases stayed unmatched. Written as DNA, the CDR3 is TGTGCCAGCAGCTCGACTAGCGGAACTACCTACAATGAGCAGTTCTTC. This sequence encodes CASSSTSGTTYNEQFF.

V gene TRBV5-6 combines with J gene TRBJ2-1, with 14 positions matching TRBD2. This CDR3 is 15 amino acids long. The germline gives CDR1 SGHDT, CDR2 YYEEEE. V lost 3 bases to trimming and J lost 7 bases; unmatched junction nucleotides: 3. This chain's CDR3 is CASSWRTSGGNEQFF. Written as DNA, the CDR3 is TGTGCCAGCAGCTGGAGGACTAGCGGGGGGAATGAGCAGTTCTTC.

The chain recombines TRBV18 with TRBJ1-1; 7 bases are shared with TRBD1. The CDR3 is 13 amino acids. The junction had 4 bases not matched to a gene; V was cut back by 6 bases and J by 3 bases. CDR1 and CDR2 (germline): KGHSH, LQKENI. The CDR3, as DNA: TGTGCCAGCTCCTTGACAGGGTACACTGAAGCTTTCTTT. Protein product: CASSLTGYTEAFF. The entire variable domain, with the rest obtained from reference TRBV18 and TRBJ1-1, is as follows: NAGVMQNPRHLVRRRGQEARLRCSPMKGHSHVYWYRQLPEEGLKFMVYLQKENIIDESGMPKERFSAEFPKEGPSILRIQQVVRGDSAAYFCASSLTGYTEAFFGQGTRLTVV.

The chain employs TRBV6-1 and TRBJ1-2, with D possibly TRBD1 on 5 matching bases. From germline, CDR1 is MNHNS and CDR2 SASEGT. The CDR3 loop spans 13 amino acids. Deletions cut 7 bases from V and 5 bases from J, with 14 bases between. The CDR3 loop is CASKTGTVYGYTF. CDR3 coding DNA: TGTGCCAGCAAAACCGGGACTGTTTATGGCTACACCTTC.

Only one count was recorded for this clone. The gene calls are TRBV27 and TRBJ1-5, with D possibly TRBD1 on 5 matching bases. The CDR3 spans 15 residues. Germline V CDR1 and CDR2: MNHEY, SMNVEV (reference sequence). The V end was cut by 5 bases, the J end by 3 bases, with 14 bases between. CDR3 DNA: TGTGCCAGCAGTCCAACGGGACTCCTCAATCAGCCCCAGCATTTT. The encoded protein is CASSPTGLLNQPQHF.

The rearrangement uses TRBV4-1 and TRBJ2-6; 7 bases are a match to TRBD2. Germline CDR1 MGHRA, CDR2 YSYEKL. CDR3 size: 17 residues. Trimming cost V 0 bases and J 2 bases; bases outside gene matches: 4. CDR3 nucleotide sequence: TGCGCCAGCAGCCAAGATTTGGGGGGGGCTGGGGCCAACGTCCTGACTTTC. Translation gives CASSQDLGGAGANVLTF.

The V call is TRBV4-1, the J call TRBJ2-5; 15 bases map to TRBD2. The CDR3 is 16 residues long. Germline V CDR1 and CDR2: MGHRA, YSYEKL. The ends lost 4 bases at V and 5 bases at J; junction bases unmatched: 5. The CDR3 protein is CASSRGLAGGEETQYF. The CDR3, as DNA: TGCGCCAGCAGCCGAGGACTAGCGGGAGGGGAGGAGACCCAGTACTTC.

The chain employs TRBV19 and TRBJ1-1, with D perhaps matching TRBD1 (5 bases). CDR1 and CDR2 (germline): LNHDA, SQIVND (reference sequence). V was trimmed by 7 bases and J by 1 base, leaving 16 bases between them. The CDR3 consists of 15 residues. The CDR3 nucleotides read TGTGCCAGTATCGACCTGACAGTTCCGAACACTGAAGCTTTCTTT. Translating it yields CASIDLTVPNTEAFF.

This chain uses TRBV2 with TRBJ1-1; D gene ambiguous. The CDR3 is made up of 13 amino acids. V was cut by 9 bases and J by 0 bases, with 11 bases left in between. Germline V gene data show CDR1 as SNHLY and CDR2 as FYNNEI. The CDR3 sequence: CASQDGMNTEAFF. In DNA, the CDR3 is TGTGCCAGTCAGGACGGGATGAACACTGAAGCTTTCTTT.

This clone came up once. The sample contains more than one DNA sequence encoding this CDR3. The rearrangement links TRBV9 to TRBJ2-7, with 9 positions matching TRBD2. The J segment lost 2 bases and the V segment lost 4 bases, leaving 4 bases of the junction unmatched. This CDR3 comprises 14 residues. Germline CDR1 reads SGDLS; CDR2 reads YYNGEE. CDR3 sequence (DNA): TGTGCCAGCAGCCCAACTAGCGGGCCCTACGAGCAGTACTTC. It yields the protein CASSPTSGPYEQYF.

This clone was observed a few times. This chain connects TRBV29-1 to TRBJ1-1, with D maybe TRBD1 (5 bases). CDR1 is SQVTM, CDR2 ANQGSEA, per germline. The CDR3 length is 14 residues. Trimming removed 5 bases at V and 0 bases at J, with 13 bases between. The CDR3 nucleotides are TGCAGCGTTCAGGGAGGGAGCATGAACACTGAAGCTTTCTTT. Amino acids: CSVQGGSMNTEAFF. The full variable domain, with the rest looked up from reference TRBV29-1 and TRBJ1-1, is SAVISQKPSRDICQRGTSLTIQCQVDSQVTMMFWYRQQPGQSLTLIATANQGSEATYESGFVIDKFPISRPNLTFSTLTVSNMSPEDSSIYLCSVQGGSMNTEAFFGQGTRLTVV.